The next 31 T cell receptor beta chains were all read from a single sample in a study of shared clonotypes between healthy human individuals. TCRdb's copy holds only in-frame clones and misses some; the assay was immunoSEQ multiplex PCR. The table includes millions of clones, 90% to 95% detected once. Sequencing input: naive CD4+ T cells sorted from blood. Subset specified: CD45RA+ positively selected. These receptors were obtained from a man aged 18 to 29 in good health.

The chain is built from TRBV2 and TRBJ1-1; D not certain. CDR1 and CDR2 from the germline V gene are SNHLY and FYNNEI. Trimming removed 4 bases at V and 2 bases at J, with 11 bases between. This CDR3 comprises 14 residues. CDR3 DNA: TGTGCCAGCAGTGCCCGGGAGGAAAACACTGAAGCTTTCTTT. Its protein product is CASSAREENTEAFF.

The chain combines TRBV7-2 with TRBJ2-1, with 8 bases matching TRBD2. Germline V gene data show CDR1 as SGHTA and CDR2 as FQGNSA. The CDR3 contains 13 residues. The trim removed 3 bases at V and 8 bases at J, leaving 3 bases unmatched. CDR3 sequence (DNA): TGTGCCAGCAGCTTTCCGGGAGGGTATGAGCAGTTCTTC. It specifies CASSFPGGYEQFF.

This sequence joins TRBV5-1 and TRBJ2-7; D gene unclear. The CDR3 is made up of 15 amino acids. Germline V gene data show CDR1 as SGHRS and CDR2 as YFSETQ. V was cut by 0 bases and J by 3 bases, with 13 bases left in between. CDR3 DNA sequence: TGCGCCAGCAGCTTGGACAGTGGGAACCACTACGAGCAGTACTTC. It codes for CASSLDSGNHYEQYF.

This chain connects TRBV10-3 to TRBJ2-1; 7 nucleotides align to TRBD1. After removal of 2 bases from V and 6 bases from J, the junction contained 4 bases not matched to a gene. CDR1 is ENHRY and CDR2 is SYGVKD in the germline V gene. The CDR3 contains 14 residues. The CDR3 DNA is TGTGCCATCAGTGAGGACAGGGTGATCAATGAGCAGTTCTTC. This encodes CAISEDRVINEQFF.

In regard to this clone: An end of the junction differs from the germline gene, which may be a read error. The J gene is TRBJ1-1, the V gene TRBV18; D might be TRBD1 (6 bases). Germline CDR1 reads KGHSH; CDR2 reads LQKENI. The CDR3 is 16 amino acids. CDR3 in DNA: TGTGCCAGCTCCCCACCAGGGTTGGGGGCTAACACTGAAGCTTTCTTT. This codes for CASSPPGLGANTEAFF.

This chain links TRBV19 with TRBJ2-4, with no clear D. V was shortened by 6 bases and J by 2 bases, with 2 bases between the two germline ends. The CDR3 runs to 11 residues. Germline V gene lookup returns CDR1 LNHDA and CDR2 SQIVND (reference sequence). The CDR3: CASRSKNIQYF. CDR3 bases: TGTGCCAGTAGATCCAAAAACATTCAGTACTTC.

The chain has TRBV10-3 and TRBJ1-1; TRBD1 matches at 7 bases. The CDR3 length is 14 residues. Per germline, CDR1 ENHRY and CDR2 SYGVKD. With V trimmed by 6 bases and J by 3 bases, 7 bases remained unmatched. CDR3 amino acids: CAISTGATHTEAFF. Written as DNA, the CDR3 is TGTGCCATCAGCACAGGGGCCACCCACACTGAAGCTTTCTTT.

Remarks on this clone: The junction differs from germline at one of its ends, possibly a read error. This chain joins TRBV5-1 and TRBJ2-7; D ambiguous. This CDR3 has 14 amino acids. CDR1 is SGHRS, CDR2 YFSETQ, per germline. CDR3 sequence: CASSLTPGPESKFF. CDR3 DNA sequence: TGCGCCAGCAGCCTCACGCCGGGTCCAGAATCCAAATTCTTC. The variable domain in full, completed from reference TRBV5-1 and TRBJ2-7, reads KAGVTQTPRYLIKTRGQQVTLSCSPISGHRSVSWYQQTPGQGLQFLFEYFSETQRNKGNFPGRFSGRQFSNSRSEMNVSTLELGDSALYLCASSLTPGPESKFFGPGTRLTVT.

This clone was observed a handful of times. This sequence joins TRBV7-9 and TRBJ1-1, with D maybe TRBD1 (5 bases). The CDR3 length is 13 residues. Germline loops: CDR1 SEHNR, CDR2 FQNEAQ (reference sequence). Between the trimmed V and J ends, which lost 5 bases and 4 bases, there was a span of 11 bases. The CDR3 sequence: CASSPPGTTEAFF. CDR3 sequence (DNA): TGTGCCAGCAGCCCCCCTGGGACCACTGAAGCTTTCTTT.

This chain links TRBV5-1 with TRBJ2-5; the match to TRBD1 covers 8 bases. This CDR3 is built from 16 residues. Germline V gives CDR1 SGHRS, CDR2 YFSETQ. V was pared by 4 bases and J by 5 bases, with 13 bases of the junction left unmatched. The CDR3 nucleotides are TGCGCCAGCAGCATTTGGACAGGGAACAGTCCGGAGACCCAGTACTTC. Translated: CASSIWTGNSPETQYF.

The rearrangement uses TRBV27 and TRBJ1-1; D perhaps matches TRBD1 (6 bases). The CDR3 spans 14 residues. Trimming took off 5 bases at V and 4 bases at J, with 14 bases between the two ends. Germline V gene data show CDR1 as MNHEY and CDR2 as SMNVEV (reference sequence). CDR3 coding DNA: TGTGCCAGCAGTCCACGAACAGGGACCACTGAAGCTTTCTTT. This codes for CASSPRTGTTEAFF.

This chain connects TRBV6-5 to TRBJ2-5; 10 nucleotides match TRBD1. The trim removed 6 bases at V and 6 bases at J, leaving 7 bases unmatched. The CDR3 has 14 residues. Germline lookup yields CDR1 MNHEY and CDR2 SVGAGI. In DNA, the CDR3 is TGTGCCAGCAGCCTGGGACAGGGGAGACAGACCCAGTACTTC. It translates to CASSLGQGRQTQYF.

The chain recombines TRBV11-2 with TRBJ2-7, with 7 bases aligning to TRBD2. The CDR3 is made up of 15 amino acids. The junction had 2 bases not matched to a gene; V was cut back by 0 bases and J by 0 bases. Germline CDR1 SGHAT, CDR2 FQNNGV. The DNA for the CDR3 is TGTGCCAGCAGCTTAGAGGGAGGGTCCTCCTACGAGCAGTACTTC. Translated: CASSLEGGSSYEQYF. Full variable domain (remainder filled in from reference TRBV11-2 and TRBJ2-7): EAGVAQSPRYKIIEKRQSVAFWCNPISGHATLYWYQQILGQGPKLLIQFQNNGVVDDSQLPKDRFSAERLKGVDSTLKIQPAKLEDSAVYLCASSLEGGSSYEQYFGPGTRLTVT.

The CDR3 sequence: CASSSTGGHTDTQYF. DNA of the CDR3: TGCGCCAGCAGCTCAACAGGGGGGCACACAGATACGCAGTATTTT. This sequence joins TRBV5-1 and TRBJ2-3, with TRBD1 matching 8 bases. Per germline, CDR1 SGHRS and CDR2 YFSETQ. The CDR3 spans 15 residues. Losses at the gene ends were 3 bases for V and 2 bases for J; bases not matched to a gene: 5.

This sequence joins TRBV18 and TRBJ1-1, with D maybe TRBD1 (5 bases). CDR1 and CDR2 from the germline V gene are KGHSH and LQKENI. Deletions cut 3 bases from V and 7 bases from J, with 15 bases between. The CDR3 extends over 14 amino acids. This chain's CDR3 is CASSPLTWRGEAFF. The CDR3 DNA is TGTGCCAGCTCACCTCTGACGTGGAGGGGTGAAGCTTTCTTT.

The V and J genes are TRBV28 and TRBJ2-7; TRBD1 matches at 9 bases. Losses at the gene ends were 4 bases for V and 0 bases for J; bases not matched to a gene: 4. This CDR3 is built from 15 residues. Per germline, CDR1 MDHEN and CDR2 SYDVKM. For the CDR3, the DNA is TGTGCCAGCAGTTCCGCGGACAGGGGCTCCTACGAGCAGTACTTC. It is translated as CASSSADRGSYEQYF.

This CDR3 reads CASKGPHPLNTGELFF. The CDR3 nucleotides read TGTGCCAGCAAGGGCCCTCACCCTCTGAACACCGGGGAGCTGTTTTTT. This chain joins TRBV2 and TRBJ2-2; D not certain. Germline V CDR1 and CDR2: SNHLY, FYNNEI. The length of the CDR3 is 16 residues. V was shortened by 7 bases and J by 1 base, with 16 bases between the two germline ends. The full variable domain, its missing parts supplied by reference TRBV2 and TRBJ2-2, is EPEVTQTPSHQVTQMGQEVILRCVPISNHLYFYWYRQILGQKVEFLVSFYNNEISEKSEIFDDQFSVERPDGSNFTLKIRSTKLEDSAMYFCASKGPHPLNTGELFFGEGSRLTVL.

V usage is TRBV27 and J usage is TRBJ1-4; D possibly corresponds to TRBD1 (6 bases). The CDR3 spans 11 residues. CDR1 MNHEY and CDR2 SMNVEV come from the germline V gene (reference sequence). The V end lost 4 bases, the J end lost 10 bases, and 7 bases lay between the germline ends. Written as DNA, the CDR3 is TGTGCCAGCAGTTCACAGGGAAAACTGTTTTTT. The encoded protein is CASSSQGKLFF.

The genes are TRBV7-8 and TRBJ2-5; D possibly matches TRBD1 or TRBD2 (5 bases each). With 4 bases removed from V and 2 bases from J, the gap between germline ends came to 11 bases. CDR3 size: 14 residues. Germline assignment: CDR1 SGHVS and CDR2 FQNEAQ. The CDR3 loop is CASSSGTAQETQYF. The CDR3 nucleotides read TGTGCCAGCAGCTCTGGGACCGCTCAAGAGACCCAGTACTTC.

This clone was picked up one time. The chain carries TRBV30 and TRBJ2-5; tentatively, D is TRBD1 (6 bases). Germline V gene lookup returns CDR1 GTSNPN and CDR2 SVGIG (reference sequence). Trimming took 1 base from V and 5 from J, leaving 14 bases between them. This CDR3 is built from 14 residues. This CDR3 is CAWSEGEITETQYF. The CDR3 DNA reads as TGTGCCTGGAGTGAGGGGGAAATTACGGAGACCCAGTACTTC.

The rearrangement uses TRBV10-3 and TRBJ2-2; maybe TRBD1 (6 bases). CDR3 length equals 15 residues. V lost 6 bases and J 0 bases, leaving 11 bases between the germline ends. Germline V lookup: CDR1 ENHRY, CDR2 SYGVKD. CDR3 in DNA: TGTGCCATCAGCGAAGACAGGACGAACACCGGGGAGCTGTTTTTT. This sequence encodes CAISEDRTNTGELFF.

This sequence joins TRBV6-1 and TRBJ1-5; D uncertain. The V end lost 7 bases, the J end lost 2 bases, and 9 bases lay between the germline ends. The CDR3 sequence is 13 residues long. Germline V gene data show CDR1 as MNHNS and CDR2 as SASEGT. The CDR3 region has the DNA TGTGCCAGCAAGGCCGTGGGCAATCAGCCCCAGCATTTT. This translates into CASKAVGNQPQHF.

The V and J genes are TRBV6-1 and TRBJ1-5; no reliable D call. Between the trimmed V and J ends, which lost 6 bases and 6 bases, there was a span of 12 bases. Germline loops: CDR1 MNHNS, CDR2 SASEGT. The CDR3 sequence is 13 residues long. The CDR3 DNA sequence: TGTGCCAGCAGCCTGGACGGTATTCAGCCCCAGCATTTT. Its protein is CASSLDGIQPQHF.

V and J are TRBV29-1 and TRBJ1-2; 9 positions agree with TRBD1. Germline V lookup: CDR1 SQVTM, CDR2 ANQGSEA. Germline trimming cut 7 bases from V and 4 bases from J; bases unmatched to any gene: 13. The CDR3 contains 15 residues. CDR3 protein: CSDWDREVSSYGYTF. The CDR3 coding sequence is TGCAGCGATTGGGACAGGGAAGTCTCTAGCTATGGCTACACCTTC.

This chain connects TRBV18 to TRBJ1-2; no firm D call. This CDR3 has 16 amino acids. From germline, CDR1 is KGHSH and CDR2 LQKENI. Trimming left V 1 base short and J 0 bases short, with 12 bases between. DNA for the CDR3: TGTGCCAGCTCACCACTTACTGGGCTAGCTAACTATGGCTACACCTTC. Its protein is CASSPLTGLANYGYTF.

This chain uses TRBV6-5 with TRBJ2-5; D is possibly TRBD2 (6 bases). CDR3 size: 14 residues. V was pared by 6 bases and J by 1 base, with 12 bases between. Germline values: CDR1 MNHEY, CDR2 SVGAGI. Here the CDR3 DNA reads TGTGCCAGCAGGGCGGGACTTCCCCAAGAGACCCAGTACTTC. Translated, it gives CASRAGLPQETQYF.

CDR3 nucleotides: TGTGCCAGCAGCTCCGGGACAGGGGGCATTCAGTACTTC. Its protein is CASSSGTGGIQYF. The chain is built from TRBV7-9 and TRBJ2-7, with 11 nucleotides matching TRBD1. The J call may be incorrect, as the DNA end agrees better with TRBJ2-4. Germline V CDR1 and CDR2: SEHNR, FQNEAQ (reference sequence). This CDR3 is built from 13 residues.

The V call is TRBV30, the J call TRBJ2-2, with a tentative D call TRBD1 (5 bases). The CDR3 has 17 amino acids. The V end was cut by 3 bases, the J end by 1 base, with 18 bases between. Germline-derived CDR1 and CDR2 are GTSNPN and SVGIG (reference sequence). CDR3 sequence (DNA): TGTGCCTGGAGGCATTGGGGCAGGCAAGGGAACACCGGGGAGCTGTTTTTT. Translated, it gives CAWRHWGRQGNTGELFF.

This chain joins TRBV5-6 and TRBJ1-2; maybe TRBD1 (6 bases). V was clipped by 4 bases and J by 1 base, with 8 bases between them. The germline CDR1 and CDR2 sequences are SGHDT and YYEEEE. The CDR3 extends over 13 amino acids. Written as DNA, the CDR3 is TGTGCCAGCAGCCCACAGGGTAACTATGGCTACACCTTC. It codes for CASSPQGNYGYTF.

The chain combines TRBV5-4 with TRBJ1-3; D unresolved. V was pared by 1 base and J by 2 bases, with 13 bases between. The CDR3 totals 16 residues. Germline CDR1 reads SGHNT; CDR2 reads YYREEE (reference sequence). The CDR3 protein is CASSLNLAAAGNTIYF. The CDR3 DNA sequence: TGTGCCAGCAGCTTGAATCTTGCGGCAGCTGGAAACACCATATATTTT.

This clone was recorded many times. The rearrangement joins TRBV5-6 to TRBJ2-7, with D perhaps TRBD1 (5 bases). V shed 7 bases and J shed 5 bases, with 19 bases lying between them. Germline V lookup: CDR1 SGHDT, CDR2 YYEEEE. The CDR3 consists of 14 residues. The CDR3 sequence: CASCNWGSINEQYF. The CDR3 DNA is TGTGCCAGCTGTAATTGGGGCAGTATCAACGAGCAGTACTTC.